This TCR beta chain came from a study of T-cell reconstitution after alpha-beta-depleted transplantation in children. TCRbeta library construction was performed incorporating unique molecular identifiers. Each CDR3 protein gets one entry after TCRdb re-called the PCR reads with MiXCR. The sample lists approximately 520,000 distinct CDR3 sequences, 32% occurring once. The sample holds a few counts of this clonotype. An end of the junction does not agree with germline; a read error may underlie this. This CDR3 has 16 amino acids. Germline CDR1 reads SGHTA; CDR2 reads FQGNSA. The chain combines TRBV7-2 with TRBJ1-5; D is perhaps TRBD1 (5 bases). The sequenced sample was PBMCs from the stem cell graft donor, obtained from the stem cell graft. This sequence originates from a human donor who donated a stem cell graft to a child with aplastic anemia. CDR3 sequence reads: CASSRHGTVSDQPQHF. CDR3 DNA: TGTGCCAGCAGCCGCCACGGGACGGTTAGCGATCAGCCCCAGCATTTT.